The 5 T cell receptor beta chains presented below share a single source sample, sequenced in a study of spatial heterogeneity in lung cancer. The time point: sample taken at primary tumor resection. Whole RNA from tumor, nontumor lung or frozen PBMC was sequenced unsorted. TCRdb re-analysed the 5' RACE reads in MiXCR, keeping a single row per CDR3 protein. This table holds thousands of distinct CDR3 sequences, 26% found once. The sequences come from PBMCs, collected at surgery. Receptors were obtained from a male donor with early-stage non-small cell lung cancer.

In this sample, this clonotype is medium-sized (0.01 to 0.1%). J is TRBJ1-5 and V is TRBV7-9; perhaps TRBD1 as D (6 bases). Germline lookup yields CDR1 SEHNR and CDR2 FQNEAQ (reference sequence). The CDR3 spans 15 residues. The germline V and J ends were trimmed by 0 bases and 6 bases, with 12 bases remaining between them. CDR3 amino acids: CASSLAGGVFQPQHF. The CDR3 DNA reads as TGTGCCAGCAGCTTAGCAGGGGGAGTTTTTCAGCCCCAGCATTTT.

This clonotype has more than one count but fewer than ten. CDR3: CASRAYEGRTDEAFF. For the CDR3, the DNA is TGTGCCAGCAGGGCCTACGAGGGAAGAACCGATGAAGCTTTCTTT. J is TRBJ1-1 and V is TRBV28; D call uncertain. The CDR3 has 15 residues. Trimming pared 6 bases from V and 7 bases from J, leaving 21 bases between. Germline CDR1 MDHEN, CDR2 SYDVKM.

This clonotype occurred once. The genes are TRBV4-1 and TRBJ2-1; maybe TRBD2 (6 bases). Germline CDR1 MGHRA, CDR2 YSYEKL. The CDR3 spans 16 residues. Trimming took 7 bases from V and 4 from J, leaving 20 bases between them. The CDR3 is CASNPRAAAGYNEQFF. The CDR3 nucleotides read TGCGCCAGCAACCCAAGAGCCGCCGCGGGATACAATGAGCAGTTCTTC.

CDR3 protein: CATSDFRGELGISSDTQYF. CDR3 sequence (DNA): TGTGCCACCAGTGATTTCAGGGGAGAATTAGGGATCAGCTCAGATACGCAGTATTTT. The chain links TRBV24-1 to TRBJ2-3, with D possibly TRBD1 on 6 matching bases. Trimming left V 1 base short and J 4 bases short, with 23 bases between. CDR3 size: 19 residues. Germline assignment: CDR1 KGHDR and CDR2 SFDVKD.

This clonotype rates as medium-sized. This rearrangement joins TRBV7-6 to TRBJ2-5; 12 bases map to TRBD2. CDR1 and CDR2 from the germline V gene are SGHVS and FNYEAQ. V lost 5 bases to trimming and J lost 4 bases; unmatched junction nucleotides: 5. This CDR3 has 15 amino acids. CDR3 nucleotide sequence: TGTGCCAGCAGCAAACTAGCGGGGGGAAGAGAGACCCAGTACTTC. It specifies CASSKLAGGRETQYF. Using reference TRBV7-6 and TRBJ2-5 for the parts outside the CDR3, the full variable domain is GAGVSQSPRYKVTKRGQDVALRCDPISGHVSLYWYRQALGQGPEFLTYFNYEAQQDKSGLPNDRFSAERPEGSISTLTIQRTEQRDSAMYRCASSKLAGGRETQYFGPGTRLLVL.